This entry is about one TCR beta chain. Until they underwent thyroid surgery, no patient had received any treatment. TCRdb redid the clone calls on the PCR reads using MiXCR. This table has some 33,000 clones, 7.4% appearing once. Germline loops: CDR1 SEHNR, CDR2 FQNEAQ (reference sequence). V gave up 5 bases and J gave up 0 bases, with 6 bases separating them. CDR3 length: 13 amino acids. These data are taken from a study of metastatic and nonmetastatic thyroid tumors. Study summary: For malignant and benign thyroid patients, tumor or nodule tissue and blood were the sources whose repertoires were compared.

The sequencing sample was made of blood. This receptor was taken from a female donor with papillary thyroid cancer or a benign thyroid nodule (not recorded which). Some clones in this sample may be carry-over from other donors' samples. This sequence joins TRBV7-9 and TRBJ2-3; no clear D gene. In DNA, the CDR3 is TGTGCCAGCAGCCGAGACAGCACAGATACGCAGTATTTT. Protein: CASSRDSTDTQYF. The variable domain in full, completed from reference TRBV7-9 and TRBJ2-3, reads DTGVSQNPRHKITKRGQNVTFRCDPISEHNRLYWYRQTLGQGPEFLTYFQNEAQLEKSRLLSDRFSAERPKGSFSTLEIQRTEQGDSAMYLCASSRDSTDTQYFGPGTRLTVL.